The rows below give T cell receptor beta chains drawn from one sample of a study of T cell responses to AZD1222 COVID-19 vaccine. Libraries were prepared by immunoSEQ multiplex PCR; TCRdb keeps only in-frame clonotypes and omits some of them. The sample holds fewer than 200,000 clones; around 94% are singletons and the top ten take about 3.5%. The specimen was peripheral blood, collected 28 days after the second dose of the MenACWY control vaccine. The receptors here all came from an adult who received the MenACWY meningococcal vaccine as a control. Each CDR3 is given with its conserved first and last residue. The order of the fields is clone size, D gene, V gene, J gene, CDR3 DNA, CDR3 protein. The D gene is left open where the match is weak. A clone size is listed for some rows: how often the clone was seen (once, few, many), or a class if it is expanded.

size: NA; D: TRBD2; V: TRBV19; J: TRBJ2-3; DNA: TGTGCCAGTACCCCCCTATCGGGAGGTGGGGCAGATACGCAGTATTTT; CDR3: CASTPLSGGGADTQYF
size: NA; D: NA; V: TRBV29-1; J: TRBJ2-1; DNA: TGCAGCGCACCGGACAGTCTAAAAAACTACAATGAGCAGTTCTTC; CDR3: CSAPDSLKNYNEQFF
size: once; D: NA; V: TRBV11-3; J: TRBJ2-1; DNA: TGTGCCAGCAGCGCGATTTTGGGGGGCGAGCAGTTCTTC; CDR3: CASSAILGGEQFF
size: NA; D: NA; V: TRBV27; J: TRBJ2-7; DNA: TGTGCCAGCTACGGAGGGACCTACGAGCAGTACTTC; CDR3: CASYGGTYEQYF
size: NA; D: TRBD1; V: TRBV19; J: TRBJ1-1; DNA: TGTGCCAGTAGTACCCAGACAGGGATGAACACTGAAGCTTTCTTT; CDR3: CASSTQTGMNTEAFF
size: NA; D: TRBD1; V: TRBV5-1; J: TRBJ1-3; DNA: TGCGCCAGCAGCTGGAGGGGACAGGGGGCAGAAGACACCATATATTTT; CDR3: CASSWRGQGAEDTIYF
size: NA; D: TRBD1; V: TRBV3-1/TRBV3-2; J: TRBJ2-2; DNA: TGTGCCAGCAGGGGACAGGGGAACACCGGGGAGCTGTTTTTT; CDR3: CASRGQGNTGELFF
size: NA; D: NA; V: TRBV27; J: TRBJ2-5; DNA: TGTGCCAGCAGACCTCGGGAGCCCCGGGGGGAGACCCAGTACTTC; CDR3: CASRPREPRGETQYF
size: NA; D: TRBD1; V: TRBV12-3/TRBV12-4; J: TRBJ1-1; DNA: TGTGCCAGCACCGTTGGACAGGGGGCAGAAGCTTTCTTT; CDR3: CASTVGQGAEAFF
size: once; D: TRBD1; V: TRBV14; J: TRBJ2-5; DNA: TGTGCCAGCAGCCGACAGGGGTCTGGGACCCAGTACTTC; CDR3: CASSRQGSGTQYF
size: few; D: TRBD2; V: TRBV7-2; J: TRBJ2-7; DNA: TGTGCCAGCAGCTTGGCGGGAGATAGAAACGAGCAGTACTTC; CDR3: CASSLAGDRNEQYF
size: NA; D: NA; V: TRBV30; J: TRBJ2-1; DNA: TGTGCCTGGAGTGTCTTAGCATTGCCCCATGAGCAGTTCTTC; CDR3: CAWSVLALPHEQFF
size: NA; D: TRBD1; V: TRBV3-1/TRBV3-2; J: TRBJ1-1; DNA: TGTGCCAGCAGCCCCTACCGACAGGGGGACACTGAAGCTTTCTTT; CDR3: CASSPYRQGDTEAFF
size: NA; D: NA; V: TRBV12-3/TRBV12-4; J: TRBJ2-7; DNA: TGTGCCAGCAGTTTAGGGATCGGCGAGCAGTACTTC; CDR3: CASSLGIGEQYF
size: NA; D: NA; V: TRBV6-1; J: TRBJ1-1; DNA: TGTGCCAGCAGTGAAGTAAGGAGGAACACTGAAGCTTTCTTT; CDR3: CASSEVRRNTEAFF
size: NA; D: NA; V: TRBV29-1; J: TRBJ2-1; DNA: TGCAGCGTTGAAGCCGGGACCTCGGGGGAGCAGTTCTTC; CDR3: CSVEAGTSGEQFF
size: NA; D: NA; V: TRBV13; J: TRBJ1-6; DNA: TGTGCCAGCGCGGGACCCCGGTTGGGTTCACCCCTCCACTTT; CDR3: CASAGPRLGSPLHF
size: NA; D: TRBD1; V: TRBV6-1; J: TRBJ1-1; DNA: TGTGCCAGCAGTGAACTAGGCAGGGGGCAAGGAGCTTTCTTT; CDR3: CASSELGRGQGAFF
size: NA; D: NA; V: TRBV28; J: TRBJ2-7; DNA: TGTGCCAGCCTAGGAAGCTCCTACGAGCAGTACTTC; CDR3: CASLGSSYEQYF
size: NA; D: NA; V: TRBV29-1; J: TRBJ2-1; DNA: TGCAGCGTTGAAGGAAACAATGAGCAGTTCTTC; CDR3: CSVEGNNEQFF
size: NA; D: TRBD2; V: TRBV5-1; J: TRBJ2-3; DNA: TGCGCCAGCAGCTTGGCCGGGAGGGAAGATACGCAGTATTTT; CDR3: CASSLAGREDTQYF
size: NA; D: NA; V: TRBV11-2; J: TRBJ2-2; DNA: TGTGCCAGCAGCCAGGCGCCTAGCACCGGGGAGCTGTTTTTT; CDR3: CASSQAPSTGELFF
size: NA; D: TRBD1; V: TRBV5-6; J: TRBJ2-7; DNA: TGTGCCAGCAGCTCCCGGGGACAGTTTAAACCCTACGAGCAGTACTTC; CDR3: CASSSRGQFKPYEQYF
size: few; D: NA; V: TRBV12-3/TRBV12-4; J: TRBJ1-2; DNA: TGTGCCAGCAGTTTTAAATATGGCTACACCTTC; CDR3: CASSFKYGYTF
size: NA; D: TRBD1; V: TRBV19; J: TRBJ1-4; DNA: TGTGCCAGTAGTTCCCGGACAGGGGATAAAAAACTGTTTTTT; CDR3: CASSSRTGDKKLFF
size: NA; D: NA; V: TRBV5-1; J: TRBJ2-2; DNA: TGCGCCAGCAGCTTGGACAGGTATCCCGGGGAGCTGTTTTTT; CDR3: CASSLDRYPGELFF
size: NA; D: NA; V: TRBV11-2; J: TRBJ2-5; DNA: TGTGCCAGCAGCTTACGCAGGGCAGAGACCCAGTACTTC; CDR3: CASSLRRAETQYF
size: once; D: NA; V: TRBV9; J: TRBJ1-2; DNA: TGTGCCAGCAGCGTACCACATTTTGGCTACACCTTC; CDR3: CASSVPHFGYTF
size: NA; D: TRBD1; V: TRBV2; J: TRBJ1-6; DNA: TGTGCCAGCACCACCGGGACAGGGTATAATTCACCCCTCCACTTT; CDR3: CASTTGTGYNSPLHF
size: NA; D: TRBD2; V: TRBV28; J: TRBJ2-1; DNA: TGTGCCAGCAGTCCGACTTGGACTAGCAGAGACAATGAGCAGTTCTTC; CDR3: CASSPTWTSRDNEQFF
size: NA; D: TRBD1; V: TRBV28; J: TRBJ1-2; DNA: TGTGCCAGCAGTTTAAATCAGGGGGCGCGAGGAAGCTATGGCTACACCTTC; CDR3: CASSLNQGARGSYGYTF
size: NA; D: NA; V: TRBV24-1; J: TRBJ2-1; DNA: TGTGCCACCAGTGATTCGGACGGGGGACGCCAGAATGAGCAGTTCTTC; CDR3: CATSDSDGGRQNEQFF
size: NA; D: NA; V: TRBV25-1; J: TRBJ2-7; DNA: TGTGCCAGCAGTGAAATTCGGGGGCGGGAGCAGTACTTC; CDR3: CASSEIRGREQYF
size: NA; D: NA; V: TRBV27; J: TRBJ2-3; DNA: TGTGCCAGCAGTTTAAGGGGGACTTACACAGATACGCAGTATTTT; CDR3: CASSLRGTYTDTQYF
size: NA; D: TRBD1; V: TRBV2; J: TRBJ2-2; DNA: TGTGCCAGCAGAAGGCCGGGACAGGGGGCGAACGGGGAGCTGTTTTTT; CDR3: CASRRPGQGANGELFF
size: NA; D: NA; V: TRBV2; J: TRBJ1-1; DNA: TGTGCCAGCAGTGAGGGCTATTGGGGTTTGCACACTGAAGCTTTCTTT; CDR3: CASSEGYWGLHTEAFF
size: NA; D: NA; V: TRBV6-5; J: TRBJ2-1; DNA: TGTGCCACTAGATTAAGCTCCTACAATGAGCAGTTCTTC; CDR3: CATRLSSYNEQFF
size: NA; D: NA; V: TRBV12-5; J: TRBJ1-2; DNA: TGTGCTAGTGGTCCCCTTGCGAAGGGGACGGACTATGGCTACACCTTC; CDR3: CASGPLAKGTDYGYTF
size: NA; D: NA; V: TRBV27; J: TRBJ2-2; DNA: TGTGCCAGCGGTCTTTTAACCGGGGTGAACACCGGGGAGCTGTTTTTT; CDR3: CASGLLTGVNTGELFF
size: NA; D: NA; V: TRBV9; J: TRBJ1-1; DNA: TGTGCCAGCAGCGTATTGACAGGTCCCACTGAAGCTTTCTTT; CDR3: CASSVLTGPTEAFF
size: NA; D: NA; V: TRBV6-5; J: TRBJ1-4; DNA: TGTGCCAGCACTCAGAGGGGGACGATAGGAGAAAAACTGTTTTTT; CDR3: CASTQRGTIGEKLFF